A single sample gave rise to the 13 T cell receptor beta chains below, sequenced in a study of T cell repertoires in cytomegalovirus infection. TCRdb re-called the reads with MiXCR, one entry per CDR3 protein. The table includes about 570,000 distinct CDR3 sequences, under 45% detected once. Antigen specificity for these receptors is unknown. The specimen comprised cultured PBMCs, sampled from culture after CMV antigen stimulation. The receptors derive from a human donor in good health (CMV status not recorded). Some clones in this sample may be carry-over from other donors' samples.

This chain joins TRBV12-3 or TRBV12-4 and TRBJ1-2; D is unresolved. The CDR3 totals 14 residues. The ends were cut back, 4 bases at V and 0 bases at J, with 9 bases in the middle. The CDR3 region is CASSSQMTNYGYTF. DNA for the CDR3: TGTGCCAGCAGTTCCCAGATGACTAACTATGGCTACACCTTC.

The J gene is TRBJ2-3, the V gene TRBV27; D is perhaps TRBD1 or TRBD2 (5 bases each). The germline V gene has CDR1 MNHEY and CDR2 SMNVEV (reference sequence). V was cut by 5 bases and J by 6 bases, with 18 bases left in between. The CDR3 sequence is 15 residues long. The CDR3 bases are TGTGCCAGCAGTCCCGAGTGGGGGTTACGGGATACGCAGTATTTT. Protein sequence: CASSPEWGLRDTQYF.

V is TRBV7-2 and J is TRBJ2-1; 8 bases match TRBD2. The CDR3 length is 12 residues. Trimming took 5 bases from V and 10 from J; bases not matched to a gene: 4. Germline CDR1 is SGHTA and CDR2 is FQGNSA. The CDR3 here is CASSRGGREQFF. The CDR3 DNA sequence: TGTGCCAGCAGCCGGGGGGGTCGAGAGCAGTTCTTC.

The rearrangement joins TRBV20-1 to TRBJ1-2; D is ambiguous. V lost 6 bases and J 5 bases, leaving 16 bases between the germline ends. The CDR3 extends over 13 amino acids. Germline-derived CDR1 and CDR2 are DFQATT and SNEGSKA (reference sequence). CDR3 protein: CSAQAGVGYGYTF. CDR3 in DNA: TGCAGTGCACAAGCCGGGGTAGGGTATGGCTACACCTTC.

This clonotype was observed a handful of times. The V call is TRBV28, the J call TRBJ1-2, with 7 bases aligning to TRBD1. CDR1 and CDR2 (germline): MDHEN, SYDVKM. The length of the CDR3 is 14 residues. With V trimmed by 1 base and J by 3 bases, 2 bases remained unmatched. Written as DNA, the CDR3 is TGTGCCAGCAGTTTATACAGGGGTTACTATGGCTACACCTTC. Translated, it gives CASSLYRGYYGYTF.

J is TRBJ2-3 and V is TRBV19; 7 bases agree with TRBD1. CDR3 length equals 15 residues. V was clipped by 6 bases and J by 4 bases; unmatched bases: 10. Looked up from germline, CDR1 is LNHDA and CDR2 is SQIVND (reference sequence). CDR3 region: CASSLTGSGADTQYF. The CDR3 DNA reads as TGTGCCAGTAGCCTGACAGGGAGTGGGGCAGATACGCAGTATTTT.

This clonotype was counted only a few times. The chain joins TRBV7-9 to TRBJ2-1; either TRBD1 or TRBD2 may fit D (5 bases each). The V end was cut by 1 base, the J end by 5 bases, with 12 bases between. This CDR3 has 15 residues. The germline CDR1 and CDR2 sequences are SEHNR and FQNEAQ (reference sequence). CDR3: CASSLGGSSHNEQFF. CDR3 DNA sequence: TGTGCCAGCAGCTTAGGGGGGTCGAGCCACAATGAGCAGTTCTTC.

This clonotype was seen more than once but under ten times. The gene calls are TRBV5-4 and TRBJ2-1; the match to TRBD2 covers 8 bases. V shed 7 bases and J 3 bases; nucleotides not matched to a gene: 9. Per the germline V gene, CDR1 is SGHNT and CDR2 is YYREEE (reference sequence). The CDR3 runs to 15 residues. CDR3 sequence reads: CASPSRGGYYNEQFF. The CDR3 DNA is TGTGCCAGCCCATCTCGGGGGGGCTACTACAATGAGCAGTTCTTC.

This clonotype was seen a handful of times. V usage is TRBV10-3 and J usage is TRBJ1-1, with 10 bases aligning to TRBD1. Germline V gene lookup returns CDR1 ENHRY and CDR2 SYGVKD. V dropped 4 bases and J dropped 7; count of bases not matched to a gene: 3. The CDR3 runs 13 residues. CDR3 nucleotides: TGTGCCATCAGTGGGACAGGGGGTGGTGAAGCTTTCTTT. It specifies CAISGTGGGEAFF.

This clonotype has a handful of counts. The J gene is TRBJ2-1, the V gene TRBV19, with TRBD2 matching 16 bases. The V gene's germline CDR1 is LNHDA and CDR2 SQIVND (reference sequence). The CDR3 length is 15 residues. Losses at the gene ends were 5 bases for V and 8 bases for J; bases not matched to a gene: 3. CDR3 DNA: TGTGCCAGTAGTCCTGGGACTAGCGGGAGGGATGAGCAGTTCTTC. Its protein is CASSPGTSGRDEQFF.

There are a few counts of this clonotype. The rearrangement joins TRBV4-2 to TRBJ2-3; 10 bases align to TRBD2. This CDR3 region has 18 residues. Trimming removed 1 base from V and 2 bases from J; junction bases left unmatched: 9. Germline CDR1 LGHNA, CDR2 YNFKEQ. The CDR3 here is CASSQVGLLAGDTDTQYF. CDR3 DNA sequence: TGTGCCAGCAGCCAAGTGGGGCTCCTAGCGGGGGACACAGATACGCAGTATTTT.

The chain's CDR3 is CASSLTSLGYEQYF. Written as DNA, the CDR3 is TGTGCCAGCAGCTTAACCTCCCTCGGTTACGAGCAGTACTTC. The J gene is TRBJ2-7, the V gene TRBV7-8; unclear D gene. The CDR3 runs to 14 residues. The V gene lost 2 bases and the J gene lost 4 bases, with 12 bases spanning the gap. Germline CDR1 reads SGHVS; CDR2 reads FQNEAQ.

Only one count was recorded for this clonotype. The chain combines TRBV2 with TRBJ2-3, with 9 bases lining up with TRBD2. With V trimmed by 6 bases and J by 5 bases, 12 bases remained unmatched. The CDR3 has 16 amino acids. Germline CDR1 and CDR2: SNHLY and FYNNEI. The CDR3 DNA follows: TGTGCCAGCAGACGAATGGGGACTAGCACGGTAGATACGCAGTATTTT. It translates to CASRRMGTSTVDTQYF.